Below, one T cell receptor beta chain is given with its context. The CDR3 goes on 3 residues after the read ends, and that part is filled in from the germline J gene. The protocol was immunoSEQ multiplex PCR, while the TCRdb copy is restricted to in-frame clones and leaves out a portion. This specimen shows around 21,000 clones; the ten leading clones hold 5.5% to 7%. J lost 3 bases, V lost 1 base, and 2 bases had no gene match. Per germline, CDR1 SNHLY and CDR2 FYNNEI. The CDR3 is made up of 14 amino acids. The record originates from a study of T cells in women clearing cervical HPV infection. The origin of this receptor is a woman between 18 and 69 years old with a cervical HPV16 infection that either progressed to CIN3+ or cleared (not recorded which). The chain couples TRBV2 to TRBJ1-2; 7 bases match TRBD1. Sequencing was carried out using blood buffy coat. CDR3 DNA, as far as it was read: TGTGCCAGCAGTGAAGGCCAGGGGGACTATGGC. It is translated as CASSEGQGDYG. The whole CDR3 region reads CASSEGQGDYGYTF.